The 30 T cell receptor beta chains below come from one sample, sequenced in a study of T cell changes during pregnancy in multiple sclerosis (dated by TCRdb to the late 2010s). The library was built by means of the immunoSEQ multiplex PCR assay. TCRdb carries this immuneACCESS record with in-frame sequences only. Its versions omit some clonotypes, under half of them owing to an unresolved V gene in the studies checked, with the rest unexplained. This sample is represented by more than 15,000 clones; around 89% of them were singletons. The ten most abundant clones make up 1.3% of the sample. Sample: CD4+ T cells from peripheral blood mononuclear cells, taken in the first trimester of pregnancy. These TCRs come from a female donor in good health, enrolled as a control in a pregnancy study.

This chain uses TRBV30 with TRBJ2-1; a weak D match, TRBD2 (6 bases). V gave up 5 bases and J gave up 3 bases, with 17 bases separating them. Germline lookup yields CDR1 GTSNPN and CDR2 SVGIG (reference sequence). The CDR3 sequence is 15 residues long. DNA for the CDR3: TGTGCCTGGTCTAATTCGGGGGTTCTCTACAATGAGCAGTTCTTC. It encodes CAWSNSGVLYNEQFF.

This clone was recorded a few times. The chain is built from TRBV19 and TRBJ1-5; 7 positions match TRBD1. This CDR3 contains 14 residues. The germline V gene encodes CDR1 LNHDA and CDR2 SQIVND (reference sequence). The V gene end was trimmed by 6 bases and the J gene end by 4 bases; junction bases not matched to a gene: 6. For the CDR3, the DNA is TGTGCCAGTAGCGAGACAGGGTTTAATCAGCCCCAGCATTTT. Amino acids: CASSETGFNQPQHF.

The rearrangement links TRBV6-5 to TRBJ2-5, with D maybe TRBD1 (8 bases). Judging by the DNA end, TRBJ2-7 fits better; the J call may be wrong. CDR1 and CDR2 from the germline V gene are MNHEY and SVGAGI. CDR3 length: 13 amino acids. CDR3 residues: CASSIQGGNEQYF. The DNA of the CDR3 is TGTGCCAGCAGTATACAGGGGGGGAACGAGCAGTACTTC.

This clone was seen a handful of times. This chain joins TRBV5-6 and TRBJ2-7, with TRBD1 matching 9 bases. The CDR3 has 14 amino acids. CDR1 is SGHDT, CDR2 YYEEEE, per germline. J gave up 4 bases and V 0 bases, and 2 bases lay outside the gene matches. The CDR3 spells CASSLVGTGYEQYF. CDR3 in DNA: TGTGCCAGCAGCTTGGTGGGGACAGGGTACGAGCAGTACTTC.

This chain links TRBV5-6 with TRBJ1-4; D is possibly TRBD1 (6 bases). The CDR3 covers 15 residues. Trimming took 1 base from V and 4 from J, leaving 11 bases between them. CDR1 and CDR2 from the germline V gene are SGHDT and YYEEEE. The CDR3 DNA reads as TGTGCCAGCAGCTTGACTGGACAGCGTAATGAAAAACTGTTTTTT. Translating it yields CASSLTGQRNEKLFF.

The V gene is TRBV5-6, the J gene TRBJ2-7; D not certain. This CDR3 region has 12 residues. CDR1 SGHDT and CDR2 YYEEEE come from the germline V gene. V was trimmed by 3 bases and J by 0 bases, leaving 4 bases between them. CDR3 DNA: TGTGCCAGCAGCTCGAGCTCCTACGAGCAGTACTTC. Its protein is CASSSSSYEQYF.

This chain connects TRBV4-2 to TRBJ2-2, with 9 nucleotides matching TRBD2. The J segment lost 5 bases and the V segment lost 0 bases, leaving 7 bases of the junction unmatched. Germline values: CDR1 LGHNA, CDR2 YNFKEQ. This CDR3 region has 17 residues. CDR3 protein: CASSQEGGGGATGELFF. CDR3 DNA: TGTGCCAGCAGCCAAGAAGGGGGCGGGGGGGCAACCGGGGAGCTGTTTTTT.

A few counts support this clone. This chain joins TRBV5-1 and TRBJ2-3; TRBD2 is a possible D gene (5 bases). The CDR3 length is 15 residues. Per the germline V gene, CDR1 is SGHRS and CDR2 is YFSETQ. V was cut by 4 bases and J by 0 bases, with 12 bases left in between. The CDR3 nucleotides are TGCGCCAGCAGCGACTACAGCCCTAGCACAGATACGCAGTATTTT. Translating it yields CASSDYSPSTDTQYF.

The CDR3 loop is CATSRDASRPGEKLFF. CDR3 DNA: TGTGCCACCAGCAGAGATGCGTCCAGGCCTGGGGAAAAACTGTTTTTT. The chain is built from TRBV15 and TRBJ1-4; no clear D. This CDR3 contains 16 residues. The germline V and J ends were trimmed by 0 bases and 8 bases, with 16 bases remaining between them. Germline lookup yields CDR1 LNHNV and CDR2 YYDKDF (reference sequence).

This clone was counted once. The chain recombines TRBV12-2 with TRBJ1-2; the table calls TRBD1, which could not be checked here. TRBV12-2 is an annotated pseudogene. The CDR3 contains 16 residues. CDR3 coding DNA: TGTGCAAGTCGCACGAGGGACAGGGGCCATAACTATGGCTACACCTTC. Translated: CASRTRDRGHNYGYTF.

This sequence joins TRBV5-4 and TRBJ2-5; TRBD1 matches 9 bases. V trimming: 0 bases; J trimming: 5 bases; junction bases outside the gene matches: 8. This CDR3 is built from 16 residues. Germline V lookup: CDR1 SGHNT, CDR2 YYREEE (reference sequence). The CDR3 loop reads CASSLGDRVFPETQYF. The DNA for the CDR3 is TGTGCCAGCAGCTTGGGGGACAGGGTTTTTCCGGAGACCCAGTACTTC.

The chain has TRBV6-5 and TRBJ2-3; D perhaps matches TRBD2 (6 bases). Germline V gene data show CDR1 as MNHEY and CDR2 as SVGAGI. This CDR3 is built from 15 residues. The V and J ends lost 2 bases and 11 bases respectively, with 20 bases between them. CDR3 in amino acids: CASSYRSGWTRGQYF. CDR3 coding DNA: TGTGCCAGCAGTTACCGATCAGGGTGGACGCGGGGGCAGTATTTT.

The chain joins TRBV27 to TRBJ1-3; 7 bases are shared with TRBD1. Per the germline V gene, CDR1 is MNHEY and CDR2 is SMNVEV (reference sequence). The V gene end was trimmed by 4 bases and the J gene end by 1 base; junction bases not matched to a gene: 4. The CDR3 is 15 residues long. The CDR3 reads CASSSDRVSGNTIYF. CDR3 in DNA: TGTGCCAGCAGTTCAGACAGGGTATCTGGAAACACCATATATTTT.

The chain combines TRBV11-3 with TRBJ2-1; 13 positions match TRBD2. J was trimmed by 9 bases and V by 1 base; bases with no gene match: 0. The CDR3 loop spans 14 amino acids. From germline, CDR1 is SGHNT and CDR2 YENEEA. CDR3 sequence: CASSLGLAGGEQFF. Written as DNA, the CDR3 is TGTGCCAGCAGCTTAGGACTAGCGGGGGGTGAGCAGTTCTTC.

The chain employs TRBV2 and TRBJ2-5, with 9 bases fitting TRBD2. The germline CDR1 and CDR2 sequences are SNHLY and FYNNEI. J lost 2 bases, V lost 3 bases, and 10 bases had no gene match. The CDR3 consists of 17 residues. CDR3 residues: CASSDPRGAGGQETQYF. The CDR3 region has the DNA TGTGCCAGCAGTGACCCAAGAGGAGCGGGGGGTCAAGAGACCCAGTACTTC. Variable domain in full (rest from reference TRBV2 and TRBJ2-5): EPEVTQTPSHQVTQMGQEVILRCVPISNHLYFYWYRQILGQKVEFLVSFYNNEISEKSEIFDDQFSVERPDGSNFTLKIRSTKLEDSAMYFCASSDPRGAGGQETQYFGPGTRLLVL.

This chain links TRBV5-1 with TRBJ2-3, with 7 nucleotides matching TRBD2. The CDR3 spans 17 residues. Trimming cost V 0 bases and J 0 bases; bases outside gene matches: 7. Germline CDR1 reads SGHRS; CDR2 reads YFSETQ. In DNA, the CDR3 is TGCGCCAGCAGCTTGGGAAATAGCGGGCCTAGCACAGATACGCAGTATTTT. It translates to CASSLGNSGPSTDTQYF.

This clone is labeled medium-sized. The CDR3 sequence is CSAREGAEAFF. The CDR3 region has the DNA TGCAGTGCCAGGGAGGGCGCTGAAGCTTTCTTT. This chain joins TRBV20-1 and TRBJ1-1, with D possibly being TRBD1 (5 bases). The CDR3 is made up of 11 amino acids. Germline V lookup: CDR1 DFQATT, CDR2 SNEGSKA (reference sequence). V was shortened by 6 bases and J by 6 bases, with 11 bases between the two germline ends.

The V call is TRBV18, the J call TRBJ1-1, with TRBD1 matching over 8 bases. There are 13 residues in the CDR3. V was pared by 3 bases and J by 6 bases, with 3 bases of the junction left unmatched. In germline, CDR1 is KGHSH, CDR2 LQKENI. CDR3 protein: CASSPQGAPEAFF. CDR3 bases: TGTGCCAGCTCACCCCAGGGGGCGCCTGAAGCTTTCTTT. Filled out from reference TRBV18 and TRBJ1-1, the complete variable domain reads NAGVMQNPRHLVRRRGQEARLRCSPMKGHSHVYWYRQLPEEGLKFMVYLQKENIIDESGMPKERFSAEFPKEGPSILRIQQVVRGDSAAYFCASSPQGAPEAFFGQGTRLTVV.

In nucleotides, the CDR3 is TGTGCCAGCCGGGGGGAGTGGGAGGGCACAACAGATACGCAGTATTTT. As protein: CASRGEWEGTTDTQYF. The rearrangement uses TRBV7-9 and TRBJ2-3; TRBD2 matches 7 bases. CDR3 length equals 16 residues. Germline CDR1 and CDR2: SEHNR and FQNEAQ (reference sequence). J was trimmed by 3 bases and V by 8 bases; bases with no gene match: 14.

The rearrangement links TRBV4-3 to TRBJ2-4, with D unresolved. The CDR3 contains 13 residues. The V gene's germline CDR1 is LGHNA and CDR2 YSLEER. Trimming took off 5 bases at V and 8 bases at J, with 13 bases between the two ends. The DNA of the CDR3 is TGCGCCAGCAGCGGTGGCGAGGCGGACATTCAGTACTTC. Its translation: CASSGGEADIQYF.

The count of this clone is one. This chain connects TRBV5-1 to TRBJ1-2; 9 bases match TRBD1. This CDR3 is 15 amino acids long. The trim removed 0 bases at V and 5 bases at J, leaving 5 bases unmatched. CDR1 SGHRS and CDR2 YFSETQ come from the germline V gene. The CDR3 DNA follows: TGCGCCAGCAGCTTGGGGACAGGGGTAGAATATGGCTACACCTTC. It translates to CASSLGTGVEYGYTF. The full variable domain, completed using reference TRBV5-1 and TRBJ1-2, is KAGVTQTPRYLIKTRGQQVTLSCSPISGHRSVSWYQQTPGQGLQFLFEYFSETQRNKGNFPGRFSGRQFSNSRSEMNVSTLELGDSALYLCASSLGTGVEYGYTFGSGTRLTVV.

This sequence joins TRBV5-4 and TRBJ1-2; 8 bases map to TRBD1. V trimming: 4 bases; J trimming: 0 bases; junction bases outside the gene matches: 14. Looked up from germline, CDR1 is SGHNT and CDR2 is YYREEE (reference sequence). The CDR3 loop spans 18 amino acids. The CDR3 nucleotides read TGTGCCAGCAGCCTACCCAACCCTCGACAGGGGACTAACTATGGCTACACCTTC. Encoded protein: CASSLPNPRQGTNYGYTF.

The V and J genes are TRBV5-1 and TRBJ1-1, with a weak D call TRBD1 (5 bases). V lost 0 bases and J lost 5, with 11 bases in between. The CDR3 is 14 residues long. The germline V gene has CDR1 SGHRS and CDR2 YFSETQ. CDR3 nucleotide sequence: TGCGCCAGCAGCTTGGCTGGGGGGGAAACTGAAGCTTTCTTT. This encodes CASSLAGGETEAFF.

The chain employs TRBV14 and TRBJ1-1; 8 nucleotides agree with TRBD1. The CDR3 sequence is 15 residues long. Trimming cost V 1 base and J 1 base; bases outside gene matches: 2. The germline V gene encodes CDR1 SGHDN and CDR2 FVKESK. CDR3 in amino acids: CASSQGQGPNTEAFF. CDR3 DNA: TGTGCCAGCAGCCAAGGACAGGGGCCGAACACTGAAGCTTTCTTT.

This chain links TRBV6-5 with TRBJ2-5; unclear D gene. Germline lookup yields CDR1 MNHEY and CDR2 SVGAGI. The germline V and J ends were trimmed by 5 bases and 8 bases, with 12 bases remaining between them. The CDR3 length is 12 residues. The CDR3 sequence: CASSTPPGTQYF. The CDR3, as DNA: TGTGCCAGCAGTACCCCTCCAGGTACCCAGTACTTC.

The V gene is TRBV6-6, the J gene TRBJ2-7; maybe TRBD2 (6 bases). V lost 6 bases and J 7 bases, leaving 13 bases between the germline ends. The CDR3 contains 12 residues. Germline V lookup: CDR1 MNHNY, CDR2 SVGAGI (reference sequence). CDR3 nucleotides: TGTGCCAGCAGCCCCTCCCGGGGGGAGCAGTACTTC. Encoded protein: CASSPSRGEQYF.

The chain joins TRBV5-5 to TRBJ1-5; 10 positions agree with TRBD1. The CDR3 has 15 amino acids. Trimming took 4 bases from V and 4 from J; bases not matched to a gene: 5. CDR1 and CDR2 (germline): SGHKS, YYEKEE (reference sequence). CDR3 in DNA: TGTGCCAGCAGCCCGACAGGGGGCCGGAATCAGCCCCAGCATTTT. Protein sequence: CASSPTGGRNQPQHF.

The J gene is TRBJ1-3, the V gene TRBV7-9; D remains unclear. The length of the CDR3 is 14 residues. The germline V and J ends were trimmed by 3 bases and 4 bases, with 10 bases remaining between them. CDR1 SEHNR and CDR2 FQNEAQ come from the germline V gene (reference sequence). The CDR3 reads CASSFEGFGNTIYF. The CDR3 DNA sequence: TGTGCCAGCAGCTTCGAGGGTTTCGGAAACACCATATATTTT.

The chain recombines TRBV30 with TRBJ1-1; the D is unclear. V lost 2 bases, J lost 0 bases, and 7 bases lay in between. The CDR3 has 13 residues. The V gene's germline CDR1 is GTSNPN and CDR2 SVGIG (reference sequence). CDR3 DNA sequence: TGTGCCTGGAGTCGGGTCATGAACACTGAAGCTTTCTTT. Its translation: CAWSRVMNTEAFF.

This chain connects TRBV7-2 to TRBJ2-5; D call uncertain. The CDR3 has 13 residues. Germline V gene lookup returns CDR1 SGHTA and CDR2 FQGNSA. Trimming took 1 base from V and 5 from J, leaving 8 bases between them. The CDR3 is CASSLGGRETQYF. CDR3 nucleotides: TGTGCCAGCAGCTTAGGCGGTAGGGAGACCCAGTACTTC. Using reference TRBV7-2 and TRBJ2-5 for the parts outside the CDR3, the full variable domain is GAGVSQSPSNKVTEKGKDVELRCDPISGHTALYWYRQSLGQGLEFLIYFQGNSAPDKSGLPSDRFSAERTGGSVSTLTIQRTQQEDSAVYLCASSLGGRETQYFGPGTRLLVL.